The 28 T cell receptor beta chains below all came from one sample that was sequenced in a study of human T cells and chemical hapten exposure. As to time point: patch test 1, 2 weeks after DPC sensitization. Treatment meaning: therapeutic diphenylcyclopropenone sensitization with weekly scalp DPC. TCRdb redid the calling of the RACE reads with MiXCR, one entry per CDR3 protein. The sample shows roughly 160,000 distinct CDR3 sequences, roughly 15% of them seen only once. The sequences come from whole blood, collected in connection with sensitization to the hapten diphenylcyclopropenone (DPC). Receptors originate from a woman aged 25 to 39 with alopecia areata. Some clones in this sample may be carry-over from other donors' samples.

This clonotype was detected ten times or more. The chain uses TRBV2 and TRBJ1-6, with 9 bases that match TRBD1. The junction had 5 bases not matched to a gene; V was cut back by 4 bases and J by 7 bases. The CDR3 contains 15 residues. CDR1 SNHLY and CDR2 FYNNEI come from the germline V gene. The CDR3, as DNA: TGTGCCAGCAGTGCGTGGGACAGGGCCAATTCACCCCTCCACTTT. This sequence encodes CASSAWDRANSPLHF.

This clonotype was seen a handful of times. This chain joins TRBV5-6 and TRBJ1-4, with TRBD1 matching 7 bases. The CDR3 extends over 17 amino acids. The germline V gene has CDR1 SGHDT and CDR2 YYEEEE. Losses at the gene ends were 1 base for V and 7 bases for J; bases not matched to a gene: 13. The CDR3: CASSLPDDRVGSEKLFF. Here the CDR3 DNA reads TGTGCCAGCAGCTTGCCCGATGACAGGGTTGGAAGTGAAAAACTGTTTTTT.

This clonotype was seen at least ten times. The chain employs TRBV6-2 or TRBV6-3 and TRBJ2-1; 13 bases align to TRBD2. This CDR3 comprises 15 residues. V gave up 5 bases and J gave up 7 bases; unmatched junction bases: 5. Germline values: CDR1 MNHEY, CDR2 SVGEGT. Written as DNA, the CDR3 is TGTGCCAGCAGTGGACTAGCGGGAGAACGGAATGAGCAGTTCTTC. It encodes CASSGLAGERNEQFF.

This clonotype was picked up many times. The chain combines TRBV12-5 with TRBJ1-6, with a weak D call TRBD1 (6 bases). V gave up 5 bases and J gave up 12 bases, with 20 bases separating them. The germline V gene has CDR1 LGHNT and CDR2 FRNRAP. The length of the CDR3 is 15 residues. The CDR3 protein is CASGPGTPGGGPLHF. The CDR3, as DNA: TGTGCTAGTGGTCCTGGGACACCCGGTGGGGGACCCCTCCACTTT.

This clonotype was detected ten times or more. The chain couples TRBV14 to TRBJ1-4; D remains ambiguous. Germline V lookup: CDR1 SGHDN, CDR2 FVKESK. This CDR3 has 16 residues. Trimming removed 0 bases from V and 8 bases from J, with 16 bases in between. CDR3 in amino acids: CASSQDRASSGEKLFF. The CDR3 nucleotides are TGTGCCAGCAGCCAAGATCGGGCGAGTTCTGGGGAAAAACTGTTTTTT.

Only one count was recorded for this clonotype. J is TRBJ1-2 and V is TRBV28; D remains unclear. The CDR3 contains 12 residues. V lost 6 bases and J 7 bases, leaving 12 bases between the germline ends. From germline, CDR1 is MDHEN and CDR2 SYDVKM. The CDR3 DNA reads TGTGCCAGCAGCCCCGGGGAGGGTGGCTACACCTTC. Translated: CASSPGEGGYTF.

This clonotype was counted ten times or more. The chain combines TRBV7-3 with TRBJ2-6, with TRBD1 identical over 7 bases. V gave up 5 bases and J gave up 0 bases; unmatched junction bases: 10. The CDR3 totals 18 residues. Germline V lookup: CDR1 SGHTA, CDR2 FQGTGA. CDR3 sequence reads: CASSPPGQSNSGANVLTF. The DNA for the CDR3 is TGTGCCAGCAGCCCCCCGGGACAGTCAAACTCTGGGGCCAACGTCCTGACTTTC.

This clonotype was detected many times. The V and J genes are TRBV18 and TRBJ2-7, with D unclear. V was cut by 2 bases and J by 0 bases, with 11 bases left in between. There are 15 residues in the CDR3. Germline assignment: CDR1 KGHSH and CDR2 LQKENI. CDR3 DNA sequence: TGTGCCAGCTCACCAAACGGTGGCAGCTCCTACGAGCAGTACTTC. Translating gives CASSPNGGSSYEQYF.

The table lists this clonotype with a few counts. J is TRBJ1-1 and V is TRBV28; the D gene is possibly TRBD1 (5 bases). Germline-derived CDR1 and CDR2 are MDHEN and SYDVKM. CDR3 length equals 13 residues. V was cut by 6 bases and J by 1 base, with 9 bases left in between. The CDR3 here is CASSLGTNTEAFF. The CDR3 DNA reads as TGTGCCAGCAGCCTAGGGACGAACACTGAAGCTTTCTTT.

The chain uses TRBV4-1 and TRBJ1-4; D ambiguous. Germline assignment: CDR1 MGHRA and CDR2 YSYEKL. The CDR3 runs 15 residues. V was trimmed by 2 bases and J by 6 bases, leaving 13 bases between them. CDR3 in DNA: TGCGCCAGCAGCCAATCCGGTGGTGGGGATGAAAAACTGTTTTTT. This translates into CASSQSGGGDEKLFF.

V gene TRBV28 combines with J gene TRBJ2-5; D is uncertain. The germline V gene encodes CDR1 MDHEN and CDR2 SYDVKM. The CDR3 extends over 14 amino acids. Trimming left V 3 bases short and J 2 bases short, with 10 bases between. The chain's CDR3 is CASSLTDSQETQYF. DNA for the CDR3: TGTGCCAGCAGTTTGACGGATTCACAAGAGACCCAGTACTTC. The whole variable domain, remainder taken from reference TRBV28 and TRBJ2-5, is DVKVTQSSRYLVKRTGEKVFLECVQDMDHENMFWYRQDPGLGLRLIYFSYDVKMKEKGDIPEGYSVSREKKERFSLILESASTNQTSMYLCASSLTDSQETQYFGPGTRLLVL.

The genes are TRBV4-2 and TRBJ1-1; D is ambiguous. The CDR3 loop spans 13 amino acids. Germline V lookup: CDR1 LGHNA, CDR2 YNFKEQ. With 3 bases removed from V and 1 base from J, the gap between germline ends came to 6 bases. CDR3 in DNA: TGTGCCAGCAGCCAGACAAAGAACACTGAAGCTTTCTTT. It is translated as CASSQTKNTEAFF.

This clonotype has just a few counts. The chain has TRBV7-8 and TRBJ2-2; 7 positions agree with TRBD2. J was trimmed by 1 base and V by 5 bases; bases with no gene match: 7. CDR3 length equals 16 residues. Germline CDR1 reads SGHVS; CDR2 reads FQNEAQ. CDR3 in amino acids: CASSPSGALNTGELFF. As DNA, the CDR3 is TGTGCCAGCAGCCCTAGCGGTGCATTGAACACCGGGGAGCTGTTTTTT.

The CDR3 is CASSPDGRFTQYF. CDR3 sequence (DNA): TGTGCCAGCAGCCCCGACGGGCGTTTTACCCAGTACTTC. The chain links TRBV12-3 or TRBV12-4 to TRBJ2-5; no firm D call. CDR3 length: 13 residues. V lost 6 bases and J lost 8, with 16 bases in between.

The chain uses TRBV2 and TRBJ2-3; D is ambiguous. V lost 5 bases and J lost 4, with 16 bases in between. This CDR3 is 15 amino acids long. Germline CDR1 and CDR2: SNHLY and FYNNEI. CDR3 DNA: TGTGCCAGCAGTCTGACCCCCGAGTCCGCAGATACGCAGTATTTT. Its translation: CASSLTPESADTQYF.

This clonotype was counted ten times or more. The V call is TRBV11-2, the J call TRBJ2-3, with D possibly being TRBD1 (5 bases). CDR1 SGHAT and CDR2 FQNNGV come from the germline V gene. The CDR3 runs 15 residues. Trimming took 1 base from V and 6 from J, leaving 14 bases between them. The CDR3 nucleotides are TGTGCCAGCAGCTTAGTCTTGGCAGGGCCGGATACGCAGTATTTT. Encoded protein: CASSLVLAGPDTQYF.

This clonotype was counted many times. V and J are TRBV28 and TRBJ2-7, with unresolved D. V was pared by 6 bases and J by 0 bases, with 27 bases between. The length of the CDR3 is 19 residues. Germline V CDR1 and CDR2: MDHEN, SYDVKM. The DNA of the CDR3 is TGTGCCAGCAGCTCCGGGCTTTGGTCCCACACAAACAGCTCCTACGAGCAGTACTTC. Translating it yields CASSSGLWSHTNSSYEQYF.

The J gene is TRBJ2-2, the V gene TRBV9; no definite D call. Germline CDR1 reads SGDLS; CDR2 reads YYNGEE. V was clipped by 6 bases and J by 6 bases, with 9 bases between them. This CDR3 is built from 12 residues. The CDR3 spells CASTRMSGELFF. The CDR3 DNA sequence: TGTGCCAGCACTAGAATGTCCGGGGAGCTGTTTTTT. Full variable domain (remainder filled in from reference TRBV9 and TRBJ2-2): DSGVTQTPKHLITATGQRVTLRCSPRSGDLSVYWYQQSLDQGLQFLIQYYNGEERAKGNILERFSAQQFPDLHSELNLSSLELGDSALYFCASTRMSGELFFGEGSRLTVL.

The rearrangement uses TRBV10-3 and TRBJ2-2; D possibly corresponds to TRBD1 (6 bases). Germline CDR1 reads ENHRY; CDR2 reads SYGVKD. Trimming cost V 3 bases and J 5 bases, with 10 bases left between them. This CDR3 has 14 residues. This chain's CDR3 is CAISDQGKTGELFF. CDR3 sequence (DNA): TGTGCCATCAGTGATCAGGGGAAGACCGGGGAGCTGTTTTTT.

This chain uses TRBV7-9 with TRBJ2-2, with TRBD2 as a possible D gene (6 bases). Trimming pared 5 bases from V and 3 bases from J, leaving 13 bases between. The CDR3 loop spans 15 amino acids. Germline assignment: CDR1 SEHNR and CDR2 FQNEAQ (reference sequence). CDR3 loop: CASSPEGRDTGELFF. The CDR3 DNA reads as TGTGCCAGCAGCCCGGAGGGCCGAGACACCGGGGAGCTGTTTTTT. The whole variable domain, remainder taken from reference TRBV7-9 and TRBJ2-2, is DTGVSQNPRHKITKRGQNVTFRCDPISEHNRLYWYRQTLGQGPEFLTYFQNEAQLEKSRLLSDRFSAERPKGSFSTLEIQRTEQGDSAMYLCASSPEGRDTGELFFGEGSRLTVL.

The rearrangement links TRBV4-1 to TRBJ1-5, with 8 positions matching TRBD1. Looked up from germline, CDR1 is MGHRA and CDR2 is YSYEKL. The trim removed 2 bases at V and 10 bases at J, leaving 10 bases unmatched. The CDR3 is 15 amino acids. CDR3 loop: CASSQSPGQANPQHF. In nucleotides, the CDR3 is TGCGCCAGCAGCCAAAGCCCGGGACAGGCGAATCCCCAGCATTTT.

The rearrangement links TRBV5-1 to TRBJ2-1; D call uncertain. V was shortened by 3 bases and J by 6 bases, with 10 bases between the two germline ends. Germline V CDR1 and CDR2: SGHRS, YFSETQ. The CDR3 is made up of 13 amino acids. The CDR3 DNA reads as TGCGCCAGCAGCTCCCCGCAAGCCAATGAGCAGTTCTTC. Translating it yields CASSSPQANEQFF.

This clonotype appeared a few times. V and J are TRBV4-2 and TRBJ1-1, with D perhaps matching TRBD1 (6 bases). CDR1 LGHNA and CDR2 YNFKEQ come from the germline V gene. The CDR3 length is 16 residues. V was trimmed by 0 bases and J by 2 bases, leaving 13 bases between them. CDR3 nucleotide sequence: TGTGCCAGCAGCCAAGATCAAAACAGGGCCAACACTGAAGCTTTCTTT. Translation: CASSQDQNRANTEAFF.

This clonotype was found a few times. The J gene is TRBJ1-2, the V gene TRBV11-2, with D possibly being TRBD1 (5 bases). The CDR3 has 13 residues. Trimming removed 5 bases from V and 4 bases from J, with 11 bases in between. Germline CDR1 and CDR2: SGHAT and FQNNGV. The CDR3 DNA is TGTGCCAGCAGCGGGGCAGGGAGCTATGGCTACACCTTC. As protein: CASSGAGSYGYTF.

This clonotype was detected many times. The chain employs TRBV18 and TRBJ2-7, with D uncertain. CDR3 length: 10 residues. The germline V gene encodes CDR1 KGHSH and CDR2 LQKENI. Trimming removed 0 bases at V and 6 bases at J, with 0 bases between. The DNA of the CDR3 is TGTGCCAGCTCACCACCCGAGCAGTACTTC. It codes for CASSPPEQYF.

This clonotype has only a few counts. The rearrangement joins TRBV9 to TRBJ1-2, with TRBD1 as a possible D gene (5 bases). The CDR3 runs to 14 residues. CDR1 is SGDLS, CDR2 YYNGEE, per germline. Trimming removed 0 bases at V and 1 base at J, with 7 bases between. The CDR3 DNA follows: TGTGCCAGCAGCGTAGGGACATTTAACTATGGCTACACCTTC. Protein sequence: CASSVGTFNYGYTF.

This clonotype turned up a few times. The genes are TRBV25-1 and TRBJ2-3, with D tentatively TRBD1 (5 bases). Per germline, CDR1 MGHDK and CDR2 SYGVNS. The CDR3 extends over 15 amino acids. V lost 2 bases and J lost 5, with 14 bases in between. CDR3 DNA: TGTGCCAGCAGTGAAGGGGCTACACCCGTAGATACGCAGTATTTT. It specifies CASSEGATPVDTQYF.

This clonotype turned up a few times. The CDR3 bases are TGCAGCGTTATAAGGTCGAAGAACACTGAAGCTTTCTTT. Protein: CSVIRSKNTEAFF. The chain carries TRBV29-1 and TRBJ1-1; D is undetermined. The CDR3 contains 13 residues. V was cut by 5 bases and J by 1 base, with 11 bases left in between. Germline CDR1 is SQVTM and CDR2 is ANQGSEA.